This T cell receptor (beta chain) was obtained from a study of blood T cell repertoires in COVID-19. Study-wide context: Researchers got acute and convalescent COVID-19 samples from the United States, Italy and Spain.

A Seattle source enrolled patients during active infection and followed them longitudinally. Original handling: Reference gene primer amplification yielded estimated nucleated cell counts. Using immunoSEQ multiplex PCR, the repertoire was profiled, and TCRdb retains in-frame clones only, with some absent. The DNA gave D and trimming, while V, J and clone size come from that table. The data show roughly 260,000 clones, more than 85% seen once. The germline V gene has CDR1 LNHDA and CDR2 SQIVND (reference sequence). The ends were cut back, 4 bases at V and 7 bases at J, with 14 bases in the middle. The CDR3 totals 14 residues.

The sequenced sample consisted of peripheral blood. V gene TRBV19 combines with J gene TRBJ1-5; perhaps TRBD1 as D (5 bases). This receptor was identified in a person aged 18 to 35 with COVID-19, enrolled during active disease. The CDR3 DNA sequence: TGTGCCAGTAGTAAGTCAGGGTTAAGCCAGCCCCAGCATTTT. This gives the protein CASSKSGLSQPQHF.